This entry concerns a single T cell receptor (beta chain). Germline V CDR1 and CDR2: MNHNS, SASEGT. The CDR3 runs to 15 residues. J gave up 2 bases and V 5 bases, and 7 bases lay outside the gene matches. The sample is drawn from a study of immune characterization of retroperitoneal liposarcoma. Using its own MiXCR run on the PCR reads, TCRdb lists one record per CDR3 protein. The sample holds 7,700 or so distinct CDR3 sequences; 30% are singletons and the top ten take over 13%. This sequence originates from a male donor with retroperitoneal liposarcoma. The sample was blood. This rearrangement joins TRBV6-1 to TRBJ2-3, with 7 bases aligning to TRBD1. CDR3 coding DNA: TGTGCCAGCAGTTTCACGGGACAGATCACAGATACGCAGTATTTT. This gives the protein CASSFTGQITDTQYF.